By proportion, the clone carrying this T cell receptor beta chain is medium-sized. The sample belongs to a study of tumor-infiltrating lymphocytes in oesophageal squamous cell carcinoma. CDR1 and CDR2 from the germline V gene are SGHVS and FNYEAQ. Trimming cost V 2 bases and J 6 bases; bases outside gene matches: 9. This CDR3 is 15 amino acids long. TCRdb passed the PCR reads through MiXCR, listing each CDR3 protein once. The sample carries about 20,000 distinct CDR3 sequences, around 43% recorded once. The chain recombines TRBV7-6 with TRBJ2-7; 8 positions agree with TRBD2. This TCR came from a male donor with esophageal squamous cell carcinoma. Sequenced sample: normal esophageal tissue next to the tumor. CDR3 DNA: TGTGCCAGCAGCTTACCCAGCGGGAGCTTGGGCGAGCAGTACTTC. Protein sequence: CASSLPSGSLGEQYF.